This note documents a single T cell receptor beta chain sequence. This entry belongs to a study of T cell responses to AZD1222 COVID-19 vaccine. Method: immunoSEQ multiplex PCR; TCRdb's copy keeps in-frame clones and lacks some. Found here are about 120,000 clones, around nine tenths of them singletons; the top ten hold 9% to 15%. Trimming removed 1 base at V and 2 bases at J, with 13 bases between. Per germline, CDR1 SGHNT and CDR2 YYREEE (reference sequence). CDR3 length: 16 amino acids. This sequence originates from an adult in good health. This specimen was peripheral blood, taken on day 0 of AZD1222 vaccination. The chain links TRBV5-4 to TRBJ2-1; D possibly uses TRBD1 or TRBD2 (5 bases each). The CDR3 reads CASSLWGRSAYNEQFF. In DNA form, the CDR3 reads TGTGCCAGCAGCTTGTGGGGGAGAAGCGCCTACAATGAGCAGTTCTTC.